The 29 T cell receptor beta chains below come from one sample, sequenced in a study of blood T cells in healthy people across ages. Combining a sample-barcoded 5' primer with a J-beta primer mix, a second PCR ran for about 7 to 12 cycles. TCRdb redid the calling of the 5' RACE reads with MiXCR, one entry per CDR3 protein. The profile shows 500,000 to 600,000 distinct CDR3 sequences, about 26% of them singletons. Sample: blood. The origin of the receptors is a woman aged 65 to 85 in good health.

This clonotype was detected ten times or more. The chain recombines TRBV5-1 with TRBJ1-2; D gene unclear. V gave up 0 bases and J gave up 6 bases, with 12 bases separating them. The germline V gene has CDR1 SGHRS and CDR2 YFSETQ. The CDR3 extends over 14 amino acids. The DNA for the CDR3 is TGCGCCAGCAGCTTGGATGTGTACGTAGATGGCTACACCTTC. This sequence encodes CASSLDVYVDGYTF.

The chain has TRBV7-3 and TRBJ1-1; no reliable D call. CDR3 length equals 13 residues. Trimming cost V 5 bases and J 6 bases, with 13 bases left between them. Germline CDR1 is SGHTA and CDR2 is FQGTGA. CDR3 bases: TGTGCCAGCAGCCCACTCCCGGAGGCTGAAGCTTTCTTT. Translating gives CASSPLPEAEAFF.

The CDR3 reads CASSSFETQYF. The CDR3 DNA is TGTGCCAGCAGTTCCTTTGAGACCCAGTACTTC. The V and J genes are TRBV6-2 or TRBV6-3 and TRBJ2-5; no clear D gene. The CDR3 totals 11 residues. CDR1 is MNHEY, CDR2 SVGEGT, per germline. The ends were cut back, 4 bases at V and 5 bases at J, with 5 bases in the middle.

This chain joins TRBV7-2 and TRBJ2-1, with unresolved D. The V end was cut by 0 bases, the J end by 0 bases, with 6 bases between. Germline CDR1 and CDR2: SGHTA and FQGNSA. CDR3 length: 15 amino acids. The CDR3 sequence: CASSLAARSYNEQFF. The CDR3, as DNA: TGTGCCAGCAGCTTAGCTGCTCGCTCCTACAATGAGCAGTTCTTC.

A note on this clonotype: A read error may be the cause here, since a much bigger clone is one base away. V and J are TRBV5-5 and TRBJ1-4; unclear D gene. CDR3 length: 20 residues. Germline V gene sequence: CDR1 SGHKS, CDR2 YYEKEE (reference sequence). In DNA form, the CDR3 reads TGTGCCAGCGGCTTTCCCCGTGGGAAAGGGAATATCGCAACTAATGAAAAACTGTTTTTT. Its translation: CASGFPRGKGNIATNEKLFF.

The chain has TRBV4-2 and TRBJ1-2; TRBD1 agrees at 8 bases. This CDR3 spans 15 amino acids. V lost 0 bases and J lost 9; bases outside the gene matches: 9. The germline V gene has CDR1 LGHNA and CDR2 YNFKEQ. The CDR3 is CASSQDQDRVPRYTF. The CDR3 DNA reads TGTGCCAGCAGCCAAGATCAGGACAGGGTTCCTCGCTACACCTTC.

The CDR3 coding sequence is TGTGCCAGTGGGGGGGAGGGAATCTACGAGCAGTACTTC. It is translated as CASGGEGIYEQYF. The rearrangement links TRBV12-3 or TRBV12-4 to TRBJ2-1; TRBD2 matches at 7 bases. The J call is in doubt because the DNA end fits TRBJ2-7 better. The CDR3 length is 13 residues.

The chain joins TRBV6-5 to TRBJ2-3; 7 bases are a match to TRBD1. The germline gives CDR1 MNHEY, CDR2 SVGAGI. The V segment lost 6 bases and the J segment 6 bases; nucleotides outside the gene matches: 15. The CDR3 has 16 residues. The CDR3: CASRFEAGGKWDTQYF. As DNA, the CDR3 is TGTGCCAGCAGATTCGAAGCAGGGGGAAAATGGGATACGCAGTATTTT.

The chain links TRBV24-1 to TRBJ2-2; TRBD1 or TRBD2 may be the D gene (5 bases each). Germline values: CDR1 KGHDR, CDR2 SFDVKD. The CDR3 loop spans 16 amino acids. Deletions cut 1 base from V and 7 bases from J, with 15 bases between. The CDR3 loop reads CATSDFAGSVGGELFF. CDR3 nucleotide sequence: TGTGCCACCAGTGATTTTGCAGGGAGTGTTGGCGGGGAGCTGTTTTTT.

This clonotype has more than one count but fewer than ten. CDR3 nucleotide sequence: TGTGCCAGCAGTTTGGGTAGGGGGCGAGGAAACACCATATATTTT. Residues: CASSLGRGRGNTIYF. The chain has TRBV12-3 or TRBV12-4 and TRBJ1-3; 7 nucleotides agree with TRBD1. The CDR3 consists of 15 residues. After removal of 3 bases from V and 4 bases from J, the junction contained 6 bases not matched to a gene.

The chain couples TRBV7-8 to TRBJ1-1; the D gene is possibly TRBD1 (5 bases). Germline values: CDR1 SGHVS, CDR2 FQNEAQ. V lost 5 bases and J lost 5, with 9 bases in between. CDR3 size: 12 residues. CDR3 DNA: TGTGCCAGCAGCCCAGGACAAACTGAAGCTTTCTTT. This encodes CASSPGQTEAFF.

This chain links TRBV12-3 or TRBV12-4 with TRBJ2-7; D perhaps matches TRBD2 (5 bases). CDR3 length: 13 amino acids. The V end was cut by 11 bases, the J end by 5 bases, with 19 bases between. The CDR3 loop reads CAPPFVRRHEQYF. In DNA, the CDR3 is TGTGCCCCCCCTTTTGTAAGGAGGCACGAGCAGTACTTC.

This clonotype was counted between two and nine times. The chain combines TRBV7-3 with TRBJ2-2, with TRBD2 as a possible D gene (6 bases). Germline CDR1 is SGHTA and CDR2 is FQGTGA. The CDR3 runs 16 residues. V lost 0 bases to trimming and J lost 6 bases, with 14 bases between them. CDR3 protein: CASSLTGREKAGELFF. The CDR3 coding sequence is TGTGCCAGCAGCTTAACGGGTCGGGAGAAAGCCGGGGAGCTGTTTTTT.

J is TRBJ2-5 and V is TRBV6-2 or TRBV6-3; 7 positions match TRBD1. The DNA matches TRBJ2-7 better at its end, which makes the J call doubtful. Germline assignment: CDR1 MNHEY and CDR2 SVGEGT. The CDR3 covers 13 residues. The CDR3: CASYTGVSYEQYF. The CDR3 region has the DNA TGTGCCAGCTACACAGGGGTCTCCTACGAGCAGTACTTC.

The rearrangement links TRBV15 to TRBJ1-1, with D possibly being TRBD1 (6 bases). Germline CDR1 and CDR2: LNHNV and YYDKDF (reference sequence). There are 17 residues in the CDR3. V was pared by 3 bases and J by 1 base, with 18 bases between. As DNA, the CDR3 is TGTGCCACCAGCAGGGACGATTGGGACACACCGAACACTGAAGCTTTCTTT. Translated, it gives CATSRDDWDTPNTEAFF.

The chain couples TRBV5-1 to TRBJ2-4, with D unclear. The V end lost 4 bases, the J end lost 0 bases, and 8 bases lay between the germline ends. CDR3 length equals 14 residues. In germline, CDR1 is SGHRS, CDR2 YFSETQ. The CDR3 DNA reads as TGCGCCAGCAGCGATCAGTTAGCCAAAAACATTCAGTACTTC. It codes for CASSDQLAKNIQYF.

This chain joins TRBV7-2 and TRBJ2-4, with D tentatively TRBD2 (6 bases). The CDR3 length is 11 residues. Germline CDR1 SGHTA, CDR2 FQGNSA. Trimming stripped 5 bases from V and 15 bases from J, with 14 bases between. This chain's CDR3 is CASSRLGGLYF. CDR3 in DNA: TGTGCCAGCAGCCGCCTTGGAGGGTTGTACTTC.

The sample holds many counts of this clonotype. The chain carries TRBV5-1 and TRBJ2-1, with TRBD1 matching 11 bases. There are 15 residues in the CDR3. Unmatched junction bases numbered 10, after V lost 8 bases and J lost 6 bases. The V gene's germline CDR1 is SGHRS and CDR2 YFSETQ. The CDR3 sequence is CASLSGQGVSNEQFF. The DNA for the CDR3 is TGCGCCAGTCTCTCGGGACAGGGGGTCAGCAATGAGCAGTTCTTC.

This clonotype was found a few times. The chain uses TRBV3-1 and TRBJ2-3; D unclear. Trimming removed 6 bases from V and 5 bases from J, with 9 bases in between. This CDR3 is built from 12 residues. Per the germline V gene, CDR1 is LGHDT and CDR2 is YNNKEL (reference sequence). CDR3 DNA sequence: TGTGCCAGCAGTACGTGGGGAGATACGCAGTATTTT. Amino acid sequence: CASSTWGDTQYF.

The rearrangement uses TRBV28 and TRBJ2-3; 7 positions agree with TRBD2. The CDR3 runs to 15 residues. The germline V gene has CDR1 MDHEN and CDR2 SYDVKM. V lost 6 bases to trimming and J lost 3 bases; unmatched junction nucleotides: 9. CDR3 nucleotide sequence: TGTGCCAGCAGCCCAAGCGGGGACCTAACAGATACGCAGTATTTT. As protein: CASSPSGDLTDTQYF.

This rearrangement joins TRBV7-2 to TRBJ2-1, with 7 bases fitting TRBD1. CDR3 length equals 15 residues. The germline V gene encodes CDR1 SGHTA and CDR2 FQGNSA. J was trimmed by 4 bases and V by 1 base; bases with no gene match: 4. The CDR3 DNA is TGTGCCAGCAGCTTAGGGCCAGGGGGTTACAATGAGCAGTTCTTC. Translating it yields CASSLGPGGYNEQFF. The full variable domain, with the rest looked up from reference TRBV7-2 and TRBJ2-1, is GAGVSQSPSNKVTEKGKDVELRCDPISGHTALYWYRQSLGQGLEFLIYFQGNSAPDKSGLPSDRFSAERTGGSVSTLTIQRTQQEDSAVYLCASSLGPGGYNEQFFGPGTRLTVL.

Comment on this clonotype: One end of the junction fails to match germline, which may point to a read error. As DNA, the CDR3 is TGTGCCAGCAGTGAAAGGGGGGATGTAGATACGCAGTGTTTT. Translated: CASSERGDVDTQCF. The chain recombines TRBV2 with TRBJ2-3, with D perhaps being TRBD1 or TRBD2 (6 bases each). Per the germline V gene, CDR1 is SNHLY and CDR2 is FYNNEI. The CDR3 is made up of 14 amino acids.

This clonotype was found a few times. The chain is built from TRBV2 and TRBJ2-1; D is unclear. There are 13 residues in the CDR3. In germline, CDR1 is SNHLY, CDR2 FYNNEI. Trimming removed 4 bases at V and 3 bases at J, with 7 bases between. This CDR3 reads CASSVWVYNEQFF. CDR3 DNA: TGTGCCAGCAGTGTTTGGGTCTACAATGAGCAGTTCTTC.

This clonotype was counted only a few times. The V call is TRBV5-1, the J call TRBJ1-1; no reliable D call. V lost 4 bases and J 3 bases, leaving 13 bases between the germline ends. CDR3 length: 14 amino acids. In germline, CDR1 is SGHRS, CDR2 YFSETQ. CDR3 protein: CASSLIGTDTEAFF. The CDR3 DNA follows: TGCGCCAGCAGCCTCATAGGAACAGACACTGAAGCTTTCTTT.

The chain couples TRBV4-1 to TRBJ1-2; tentatively, D is TRBD1 (5 bases). This CDR3 has 18 amino acids. Germline-derived CDR1 and CDR2 are MGHRA and YSYEKL. V lost 1 base and J lost 7, with 25 bases in between. The CDR3 DNA is TGCGCCAGCAGCCAAGGACTCGGTACAGGTTCGCTGCTTAGTGGCTACACCTTC. As protein: CASSQGLGTGSLLSGYTF.

This clonotype was observed once. The chain recombines TRBV15 with TRBJ1-2; tentatively, D is TRBD1 (5 bases). Germline-derived CDR1 and CDR2 are LNHNV and YYDKDF (reference sequence). The V end was cut by 0 bases, the J end by 8 bases, with 13 bases between. The CDR3 covers 14 residues. CDR3 coding DNA: TGTGCCACCAGCAGAGATATCGGCAGGGCGGGCTACACCTTC. This gives the protein CATSRDIGRAGYTF.

A few counts support this clonotype. V is TRBV4-2 and J is TRBJ2-2; 12 bases match TRBD2. Losses at the gene ends were 3 bases for V and 2 bases for J; bases not matched to a gene: 7. The CDR3 runs to 18 residues. Germline CDR1 and CDR2: LGHNA and YNFKEQ. CDR3 sequence (DNA): TGTGCCAGCAGCCAGGGTACTAGCGGGGGGCGAAACACCGGGGAGCTGTTTTTT. It is translated as CASSQGTSGGRNTGELFF.

In this sample, this clonotype turned up a few times. The rearrangement joins TRBV29-1 to TRBJ2-7; D may be TRBD1 or TRBD2 (5 bases each). The CDR3 extends over 13 amino acids. Per germline, CDR1 SQVTM and CDR2 ANQGSEA. With 4 bases removed from V and 1 base from J, the gap between germline ends came to 11 bases. The CDR3 is CSVVRDGSYEQYF. DNA for the CDR3: TGCAGCGTTGTTCGGGACGGATCCTACGAGCAGTACTTC.

CDR3 nucleotide sequence: TGTGCCAGCGGACAGGGGGCATCTGGGGCCAACGTCCTGACTTTC. Protein product: CASGQGASGANVLTF. V gene TRBV4-2 combines with J gene TRBJ2-6, with 11 bases identical to TRBD1. Germline V lookup: CDR1 LGHNA, CDR2 YNFKEQ. With V trimmed by 8 bases and J by 1 base, 1 base remained unmatched. This CDR3 contains 15 residues.